The clone carrying this TCR beta chain was counted between two and nine times. This entry belongs to a study of T-cell reconstitution after alpha-beta-depleted transplantation in children. Library preparation (for TCRbeta) was performed with unique molecular identifiers. TCRdb re-called the PCR reads with MiXCR, one entry per CDR3 protein. This table has approximately 270,000 distinct CDR3 sequences, approximately 9.8% appearing once. Germline V CDR1 and CDR2: DFQATT, SNEGSKA (reference sequence). Germline trimming cut 2 bases from V and 5 bases from J; bases unmatched to any gene: 5. This CDR3 comprises 16 residues.

This clonotype originated in a human donor who donated a stem cell graft to a child with SCID. The sample consisted of PBMCs from the stem cell graft donor, taken from the stem cell graft. The gene calls are TRBV20-1 and TRBJ2-1; 14 positions match TRBD2. The CDR3 here is CSARKGLAGEHNEQFF. The CDR3 region has the DNA TGCAGTGCTAGAAAGGGACTAGCGGGGGAGCACAATGAGCAGTTCTTC.